Listed here are 23 T cell receptor beta chains from one sample, sequenced in a study of shared T cell receptors in the human thymus. Measured with immunoSEQ multiplex PCR; TCRdb has only the in-frame clones, and not every one. Among hundreds of thousands of clones, approximately 88% were seen once, and the ten largest hold approximately 0.011%. These same data were also listed under a study on human thymus T cells.

The sequenced sample was thymocytes. These receptors all come from a boy less than two years old with a congenital heart defect.

V gene TRBV6-1 combines with J gene TRBJ2-1; 8 nucleotides match TRBD2. The ends lost 2 bases at V and 0 bases at J; junction bases unmatched: 21. Germline CDR1 reads MNHNS; CDR2 reads SASEGT. This CDR3 comprises 22 residues. The CDR3 DNA reads TGTGCCAGCAGTGAAAGGGGCGGTGGGGTGGTCACTAGCGGTAGCTCCTACAATGAGCAGTTCTTC. Amino acid sequence: CASSERGGGVVTSGSSYNEQFF.

This clone came up once. This chain joins TRBV13 and TRBJ2-7, with 10 bases fitting TRBD2. Germline trimming cut 6 bases from V and 2 bases from J; bases unmatched to any gene: 7. CDR1 and CDR2 (germline): PRHDT, FYEKMQ (reference sequence). CDR3 length equals 15 residues. Here the CDR3 DNA reads TGTGCCAGCAGTCCCCGGACTAGCGGAGCCTACGAGCAGTACTTC. This gives the protein CASSPRTSGAYEQYF.

Concerning this clone itself: The identical CDR3 is also encoded by other nucleotide sequences in the sample. The rearrangement joins TRBV19 to TRBJ2-5, with D maybe TRBD2 (6 bases). CDR1 and CDR2 from the germline V gene are LNHDA and SQIVND (reference sequence). The V end lost 1 base, the J end lost 3 bases, and 9 bases lay between the germline ends. The CDR3 is made up of 14 amino acids. CDR3 amino acids: CASSIAGGEETQYF. For the CDR3, the DNA is TGTGCCAGTAGTATAGCCGGGGGTGAAGAGACCCAGTACTTC.

The gene calls are TRBV6-6 and TRBJ2-1; 11 nucleotides agree with TRBD2. Germline V gives CDR1 MNHNY, CDR2 SVGAGI (reference sequence). The ends lost 7 bases at V and 10 bases at J; junction bases unmatched: 3. The CDR3 length is 12 residues. CDR3 bases: TGTGCCAGCATTGGGACTAGCGGCGAGCAGTTCTTC. It translates to CASIGTSGEQFF.

This chain joins TRBV6-1 and TRBJ1-2, with D hard to call. Germline V gene sequence: CDR1 MNHNS, CDR2 SASEGT. The CDR3 has 11 residues. Deletions cut 6 bases from V and 3 bases from J, with 5 bases between. The CDR3, as DNA: TGTGCCAGCAGAACACACTATGGCTACACCTTC. Encoded protein: CASRTHYGYTF.

The chain couples TRBV7-2 to TRBJ2-3, with a possible D match to TRBD1 (5 bases). The CDR3 runs 16 residues. Germline V gives CDR1 SGHTA, CDR2 FQGNSA. V lost 2 bases, J lost 2 bases, and 14 bases lay in between. CDR3: CASSLSDSPITDTQYF. The CDR3 bases are TGTGCCAGCAGCTTATCCGACAGCCCAATCACAGATACGCAGTATTTT. Full variable domain (rest looked up from reference TRBV7-2 and TRBJ2-3): GAGVSQSPSNKVTEKGKDVELRCDPISGHTALYWYRQSLGQGLEFLIYFQGNSAPDKSGLPSDRFSAERTGGSVSTLTIQRTQQEDSAVYLCASSLSDSPITDTQYFGPGTRLTVL.

V usage is TRBV5-1 and J usage is TRBJ2-1; TRBD2 matches 10 bases. The germline V gene has CDR1 SGHRS and CDR2 YFSETQ. CDR3 length: 18 amino acids. V dropped 6 bases and J dropped 7; count of bases not matched to a gene: 19. The CDR3 bases are TGCGCCAGCAATTCCCCAAGCGAGCGGGAGGGCCCAGGAAATGAGCAGTTCTTC. Encoded protein: CASNSPSEREGPGNEQFF.

V is TRBV4-1 and J is TRBJ2-1; the match to TRBD2 covers 9 bases. The CDR3 is made up of 15 amino acids. From germline, CDR1 is MGHRA and CDR2 YSYEKL. V was clipped by 1 base and J by 8 bases; unmatched bases: 6. Here the CDR3 DNA reads TGCGCCAGCAGCCAAGTTGTAGCGGGAGAGCATGAGCAGTTCTTC. Amino acids: CASSQVVAGEHEQFF.

CDR3 nucleotide sequence: TGTGCCAGTAGCCCGGGACAGGGTACCTGGGGTTTCTCTGGGGCCAACGTCCTGACTTTC. Translated: CASSPGQGTWGFSGANVLTF. This sequence joins TRBV19 and TRBJ2-6, with TRBD1 matching 9 bases. The length of the CDR3 is 20 residues. CDR1 and CDR2 from the germline V gene are LNHDA and SQIVND (reference sequence). V trimming: 6 bases; J trimming: 0 bases; junction bases outside the gene matches: 15. The variable domain in full, with the rest retrieved from reference TRBV19 and TRBJ2-6, is DGGITQSPKYLFRKEGQNVTLSCEQNLNHDAMYWYRQDPGQGLRLIYYSQIVNDFQKGDIAEGYSVSREKKESFPLTVTSAQKNPTAFYLCASSPGQGTWGFSGANVLTFGAGSRLTVL.

V gene TRBV14 combines with J gene TRBJ2-1; a weak D match, TRBD2 (6 bases). CDR1 SGHDN and CDR2 FVKESK come from the germline V gene. This CDR3 is built from 15 residues. Trimming took off 4 bases at V and 6 bases at J, with 16 bases between the two ends. The CDR3 reads CASSPWRVGSNEQFF. The CDR3 region has the DNA TGTGCCAGCAGCCCGTGGAGGGTGGGGTCCAATGAGCAGTTCTTC.

V and J are TRBV6-6 and TRBJ2-5; D may be TRBD1 (6 bases). CDR1 MNHNY and CDR2 SVGAGI come from the germline V gene (reference sequence). Trimming shortened V by 5 bases and J by 4 bases, and 14 bases separated the two germline ends. This CDR3 comprises 14 residues. The DNA for the CDR3 is TGTGCCAGCAGTACGTCAGGGGAGAGAGAGACCCAGTACTTC. Amino acids: CASSTSGERETQYF.

Only one count was recorded for this clone. The chain couples TRBV7-3 to TRBJ1-5; TRBD1 agrees at 8 bases. Germline V CDR1 and CDR2: SGHTA, FQGTGA. CDR3 size: 15 residues. V gave up 5 bases and J gave up 1 base; unmatched junction bases: 4. The CDR3 DNA reads as TGTGCCAGCAGCCAGGACAGGGACAGCAATCAGCCCCAGCATTTT. Translated, it gives CASSQDRDSNQPQHF.

The chain combines TRBV6-6 with TRBJ2-7, with 7 bases aligning to TRBD1. V gave up 5 bases and J gave up 10 bases; unmatched junction bases: 5. Germline V CDR1 and CDR2: MNHNY, SVGAGI (reference sequence). This CDR3 region has 11 residues. The CDR3 spells CASSHHRGQYF. Written as DNA, the CDR3 is TGTGCCAGCAGTCACCACAGGGGCCAGTACTTC.

The chain uses TRBV7-9 and TRBJ1-1, with 7 bases identical to TRBD1. This CDR3 is 18 amino acids long. V shed 0 bases and J 1 base; nucleotides not matched to a gene: 11. CDR1 is SEHNR, CDR2 FQNEAQ, per germline (reference sequence). The CDR3 reads CASSLASGTARGNTEAFF. CDR3 bases: TGTGCCAGCAGCTTAGCGTCGGGGACAGCCCGGGGGAACACTGAAGCTTTCTTT.

The CDR3 sequence: CASSPGTSGNTGELFF. In DNA form, the CDR3 reads TGTGCCAGTAGCCCCGGGACTAGCGGGAACACCGGGGAGCTGTTTTTT. The V call is TRBV19, the J call TRBJ2-2; 11 positions agree with TRBD2. Germline values: CDR1 LNHDA, CDR2 SQIVND (reference sequence). The ends lost 6 bases at V and 1 base at J; junction bases unmatched: 4. The CDR3 is 16 residues long. The whole variable domain, remainder taken from reference TRBV19 and TRBJ2-2, is DGGITQSPKYLFRKEGQNVTLSCEQNLNHDAMYWYRQDPGQGLRLIYYSQIVNDFQKGDIAEGYSVSREKKESFPLTVTSAQKNPTAFYLCASSPGTSGNTGELFFGEGSRLTVL.

V gene TRBV11-2 combines with J gene TRBJ2-7, with 11 positions matching TRBD2. J lost 0 bases, V lost 5 bases, and 3 bases had no gene match. This CDR3 comprises 15 residues. Germline V lookup: CDR1 SGHAT, CDR2 FQNNGV. The CDR3 is CASSGTSGFSYEQYF. The CDR3 DNA follows: TGTGCCAGCAGCGGGACTAGCGGATTCTCCTACGAGCAGTACTTC.

In its sample, this clone was seen once. The chain joins TRBV7-9 to TRBJ2-7, with 8 bases that match TRBD2. The CDR3 contains 16 residues. Germline CDR1 SEHNR, CDR2 FQNEAQ (reference sequence). With 5 bases clipped from V and 2 bases from J, the junction kept 11 bases outside the gene matches. This CDR3 reads CASSPGGAGGTYEQYF. The CDR3 DNA reads as TGTGCCAGCAGCCCTGGAGGGGCGGGAGGAACCTACGAGCAGTACTTC. Combining the CDR3 with reference TRBV7-9 and TRBJ2-7 gives the whole variable domain DTGVSQNPRHKITKRGQNVTFRCDPISEHNRLYWYRQTLGQGPEFLTYFQNEAQLEKSRLLSDRFSAERPKGSFSTLEIQRTEQGDSAMYLCASSPGGAGGTYEQYFGPGTRLTVT.

The chain couples TRBV28 to TRBJ2-7; the match to TRBD1 covers 7 bases. This CDR3 is 16 amino acids long. Germline V gene sequence: CDR1 MDHEN, CDR2 SYDVKM. Trimming cost V 4 bases and J 0 bases; bases outside gene matches: 9. The CDR3 DNA is TGTGCCAGCAGTTCCTACAGGGGTCTTAGCTCCTACGAGCAGTACTTC. Its protein is CASSSYRGLSSYEQYF.

The chain is built from TRBV28 and TRBJ2-1, with 9 bases fitting TRBD1. The V gene end was trimmed by 6 bases and the J gene end by 4 bases; junction bases not matched to a gene: 13. CDR3 length: 17 amino acids. CDR1 is MDHEN, CDR2 SYDVKM, per germline. The chain's CDR3 is CASRPYRGRETYNEQFF. The DNA for the CDR3 is TGTGCCAGCAGGCCCTACAGGGGGCGGGAGACATACAATGAGCAGTTCTTC.

This chain uses TRBV5-5 with TRBJ2-5, with TRBD1 identical over 8 bases. Germline CDR1 reads SGHKS; CDR2 reads YYEKEE (reference sequence). The V gene end was trimmed by 4 bases and the J gene end by 2 bases; junction bases not matched to a gene: 10. The CDR3 covers 16 residues. The CDR3 bases are TGTGCCAGCAGCCGGGGACAGGTCTTTATACAAGAGACCCAGTACTTC. Translation gives CASSRGQVFIQETQYF. Full variable domain (outside the CDR3, taken from reference TRBV5-5 and TRBJ2-5): DAGVTQSPTHLIKTRGQQVTLRCSPISGHKSVSWYQQVLGQGPQFIFQYYEKEERGRGNFPDRFSARQFPNYSSELNVNALLLGDSALYLCASSRGQVFIQETQYFGPGTRLLVL.

The rearrangement links TRBV10-3 to TRBJ2-1; D is perhaps TRBD2 (5 bases). V shed 3 bases and J shed 7 bases, with 13 bases lying between them. The CDR3 consists of 14 residues. Per the germline V gene, CDR1 is ENHRY and CDR2 is SYGVKD. The CDR3 bases are TGTGCCATCAGTGATCGGGGTTTAGAAAATGAGCAGTTCTTC. Protein: CAISDRGLENEQFF.

For this clone: In the same sample, other DNA sequences code for this CDR3. The genes are TRBV20-1 and TRBJ2-3; D remains ambiguous. The V gene's germline CDR1 is DFQATT and CDR2 SNEGSKA (reference sequence). The CDR3 covers 10 residues. The V gene lost 6 bases and the J gene lost 6 bases, with 7 bases spanning the gap. This chain's CDR3 is CSAPRDTQYF. The CDR3 nucleotides are TGCAGTGCCCCGAGGGATACGCAGTATTTT.

V and J are TRBV28 and TRBJ2-2; TRBD2 matches 9 bases. V gave up 7 bases and J gave up 2 bases; unmatched junction bases: 8. The germline V gene encodes CDR1 MDHEN and CDR2 SYDVKM. There are 16 residues in the CDR3. CDR3 nucleotide sequence: TGTGCCAGCACCGGGGCTAGCGGGAAAAACACCGGGGAGCTGTTTTTT. Protein sequence: CASTGASGKNTGELFF.